The rows below give T cell receptor beta chains drawn from one sample of a study of spatial heterogeneity in lung cancer. One entry per CDR3 protein, called by TCRdb with MiXCR from the 5' RACE reads. The sample contains tens of thousands of distinct CDR3 sequences, roughly 19% of which appear only once. The sequencing here drew on PBMCs, taken at follow-up. The receptors were gathered from a male donor with early-stage non-small cell lung cancer. Both conserved end residues are part of each CDR3. The order of the fields is V gene, D gene, clone size, CDR3 protein. D genes are given only for firm matches. Clone size is stated in some rows and not others, as once, few, many or a class when expanded.

V gene: TRBV3-1; D gene: TRBD1; clone size: NA; CDR3 protein: CASSQGTGSDEQYF
V gene: TRBV7-9; D gene: NA; clone size: NA; CDR3 protein: CASSLGGIKGSLTEAFF
V gene: TRBV30; D gene: NA; clone size: NA; CDR3 protein: CAWSGRDGTYEQYF
V gene: TRBV4-1; D gene: NA; clone size: many; CDR3 protein: CASSQDVNRGNTGELFF
V gene: TRBV5-1; D gene: TRBD1; clone size: few; CDR3 protein: CASSLQGQGNTGELFF
V gene: TRBV12-3/TRBV12-4; D gene: TRBD1; clone size: NA; CDR3 protein: CASSFRGRPPGNTIYF
V gene: TRBV20-1; D gene: TRBD2; clone size: many; CDR3 protein: CSARHDRDYNQETQYF
V gene: TRBV5-5; D gene: TRBD1; clone size: NA; CDR3 protein: CASSYGQALNTEAFF
V gene: TRBV2; D gene: NA; clone size: NA; CDR3 protein: CASSDYEQYF
V gene: TRBV29-1; D gene: TRBD2; clone size: many; CDR3 protein: CSARSSGNEQFF
V gene: TRBV5-5; D gene: TRBD1; clone size: once; CDR3 protein: CASSFSPPRTGDEKLFF
V gene: TRBV20-1; D gene: TRBD1; clone size: few; CDR3 protein: CSASDRGVAEKLFF
V gene: TRBV10-3; D gene: NA; clone size: few; CDR3 protein: CATSRLADGYTF
V gene: TRBV7-8; D gene: NA; clone size: NA; CDR3 protein: CASSLGGRELFF
V gene: TRBV20-1; D gene: NA; clone size: few; CDR3 protein: CSARWGGTEAFF
V gene: TRBV11-2; D gene: NA; clone size: NA; CDR3 protein: CASSPFADTQYF